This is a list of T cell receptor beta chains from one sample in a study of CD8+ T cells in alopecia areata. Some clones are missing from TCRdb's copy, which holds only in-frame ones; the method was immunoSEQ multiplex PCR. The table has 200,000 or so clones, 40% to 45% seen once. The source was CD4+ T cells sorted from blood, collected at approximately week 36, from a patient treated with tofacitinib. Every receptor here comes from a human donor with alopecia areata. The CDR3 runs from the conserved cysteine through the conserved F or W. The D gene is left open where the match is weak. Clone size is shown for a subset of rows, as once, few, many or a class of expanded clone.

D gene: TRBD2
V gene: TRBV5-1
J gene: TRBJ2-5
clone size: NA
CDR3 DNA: TGCGCCAGCAGCTTGGATCCCGGGAGGGCCGCAGAGACCCAGTACTTC
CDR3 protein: CASSLDPGRAAETQYF

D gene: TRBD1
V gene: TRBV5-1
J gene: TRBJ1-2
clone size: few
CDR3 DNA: TGCGCCAGCAGCTTGTCGGGACAGGGGGCCTATGGCTACACCTTC
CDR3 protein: CASSLSGQGAYGYTF

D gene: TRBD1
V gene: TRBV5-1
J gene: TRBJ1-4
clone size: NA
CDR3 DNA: TGCGCCAGCAGCATCGGGACAGTTAATGAAAAACTGTTTTTT
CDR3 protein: CASSIGTVNEKLFF

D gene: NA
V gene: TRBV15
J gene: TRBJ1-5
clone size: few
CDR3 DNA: TGTGCCACCGGGCGAGAGGGGCAGCCCCAGCATTTT
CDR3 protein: CATGREGQPQHF

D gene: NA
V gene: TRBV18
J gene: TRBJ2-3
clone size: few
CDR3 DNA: TGTGCCAGCTCAACGGTTGTTAGCGAGGATACGCAGTATTTT
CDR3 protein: CASSTVVSEDTQYF

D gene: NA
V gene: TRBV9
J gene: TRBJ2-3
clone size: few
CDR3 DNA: TGTGCCAGCAGCCCGACGGACGGGAAATCTACGCAGTATTTT
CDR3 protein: CASSPTDGKSTQYF

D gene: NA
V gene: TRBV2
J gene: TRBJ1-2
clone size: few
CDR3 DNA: TGTGCCAGCATGGGGTCCGGCCCCAACTATGGCTACACCTTC
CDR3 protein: CASMGSGPNYGYTF

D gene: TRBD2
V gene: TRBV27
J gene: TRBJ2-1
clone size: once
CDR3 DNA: TGTGCCAGCAGTTTACTCGCGGGAGGAGATAATGAGCAGTTCTTC
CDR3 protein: CASSLLAGGDNEQFF

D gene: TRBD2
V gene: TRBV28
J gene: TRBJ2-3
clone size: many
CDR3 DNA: TGTGCCAGCAGTTTATTTGGTCCTAGCGGGAGCATTGACACAGATACGCAGTATTTT
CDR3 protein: CASSLFGPSGSIDTDTQYF

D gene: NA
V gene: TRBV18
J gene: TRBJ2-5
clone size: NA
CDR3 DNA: TGTGCCAGCTCACGTCAGGAGACCCAGTACTTC
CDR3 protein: CASSRQETQYF

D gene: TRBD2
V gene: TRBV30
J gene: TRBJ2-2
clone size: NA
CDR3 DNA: TGTGCCTGGAGTCGACTAGCGGGAGTCACCGGGGAGCTGTTTTTT
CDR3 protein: CAWSRLAGVTGELFF

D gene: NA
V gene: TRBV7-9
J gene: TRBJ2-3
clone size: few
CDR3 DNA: TGTGCCAGCAGCGGTGGAGGGGGCCTCTCGGATACGCAGTATTTT
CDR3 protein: CASSGGGGLSDTQYF

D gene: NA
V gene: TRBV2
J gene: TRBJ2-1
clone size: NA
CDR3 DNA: TGTGCCAGCAGTGCCAACGGGAGGGGGCACAATGAGCAGTTCTTC
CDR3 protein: CASSANGRGHNEQFF

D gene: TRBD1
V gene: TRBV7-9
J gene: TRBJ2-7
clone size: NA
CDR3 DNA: TGTGCCAGCAGCTTGCAGGGGGCGGGCGAGCAGTACTTC
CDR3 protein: CASSLQGAGEQYF

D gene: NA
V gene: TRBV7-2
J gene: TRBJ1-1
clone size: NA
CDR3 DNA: TGTGCCAGCAGCTCCGGTAGGACCACTGAAGCTTTCTTT
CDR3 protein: CASSSGRTTEAFF

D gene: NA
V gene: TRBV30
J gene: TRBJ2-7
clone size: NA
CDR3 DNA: TGTGCCTGGGGACAGCGGTCCGAGCAGTACTTC
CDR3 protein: CAWGQRSEQYF

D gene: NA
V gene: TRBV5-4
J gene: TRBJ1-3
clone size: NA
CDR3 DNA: TGTGCCAGCGGGGAAATAGGCCCTGGAAACACCATATATTTT
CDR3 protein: CASGEIGPGNTIYF

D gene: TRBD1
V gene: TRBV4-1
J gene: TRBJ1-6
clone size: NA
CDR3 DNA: TGCGCCAGCAGCCAAGTGGTGGGACAGGGAAATTCACCCCTCCACTTT
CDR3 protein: CASSQVVGQGNSPLHF

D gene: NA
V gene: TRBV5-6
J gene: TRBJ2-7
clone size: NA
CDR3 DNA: TGTGCCAGCAGCCCGGCCGGCTCCTACGAGCAGTACTTC
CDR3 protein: CASSPAGSYEQYF

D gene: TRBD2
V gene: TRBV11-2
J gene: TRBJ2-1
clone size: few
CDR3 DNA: TGTGCCAGCAGCTACGGACTAGCGGCAAATGAGCAGTTCTTC
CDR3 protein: CASSYGLAANEQFF

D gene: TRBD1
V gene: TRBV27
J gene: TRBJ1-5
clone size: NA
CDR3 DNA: TGTGCCAGCAGGGGACAGGGGCAGCCCCAGCATTTT
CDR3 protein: CASRGQGQPQHF

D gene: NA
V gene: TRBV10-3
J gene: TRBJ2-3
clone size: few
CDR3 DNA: TGTGCCATCAGTGGGTCCCCCCGGGGTACTAGCACAGATACGCAGTATTTT
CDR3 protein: CAISGSPRGTSTDTQYF

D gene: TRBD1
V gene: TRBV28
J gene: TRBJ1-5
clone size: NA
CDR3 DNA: TGTGCCAGCAGGGCAGGGGGCACTCAGCCCCAGCATTTT
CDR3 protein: CASRAGGTQPQHF

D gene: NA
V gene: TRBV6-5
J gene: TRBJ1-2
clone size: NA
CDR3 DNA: TGTGCCAGCAGTTACCACAGGGCCTCCTATGGCTACACCTTC
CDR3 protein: CASSYHRASYGYTF

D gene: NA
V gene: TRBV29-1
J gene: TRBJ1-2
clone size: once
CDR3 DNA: TGCAGCGTTGTTACAGACAACTATGGCTACACCTTC
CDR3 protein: CSVVTDNYGYTF

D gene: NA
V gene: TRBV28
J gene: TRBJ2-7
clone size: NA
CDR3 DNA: TGTGCCAGCAGATTACAGGGCGGAACCTACGAGCAGTACTTC
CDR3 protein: CASRLQGGTYEQYF

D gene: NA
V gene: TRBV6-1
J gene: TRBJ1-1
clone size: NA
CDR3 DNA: TGTGCCAGCAGTGAAGGGGGCCTCACTGAAGCTTTCTTT
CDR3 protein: CASSEGGLTEAFF

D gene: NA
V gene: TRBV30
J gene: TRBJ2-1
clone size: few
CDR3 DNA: TGTGCCTGGACCCTCCTTCGTGCAGCGGATAACAATGAGCAGTTCTTC
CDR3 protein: CAWTLLRAADNNEQFF

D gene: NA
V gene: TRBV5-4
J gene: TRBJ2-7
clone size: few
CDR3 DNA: TGTGCCAGCAGCCTAGACCCGAGCGAGTACGAGCAGTACTTC
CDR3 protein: CASSLDPSEYEQYF

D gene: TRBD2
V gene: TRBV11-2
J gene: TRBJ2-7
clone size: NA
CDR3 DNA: TGTGCCAGCAGCCCGACGAGAGCGGGAGGCTACGAGCAGTACTTC
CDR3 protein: CASSPTRAGGYEQYF

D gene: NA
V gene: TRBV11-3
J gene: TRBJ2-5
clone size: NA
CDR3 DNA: TGTGCCAGCAGCTTATTTGCGGGGCGGCGAGAGACCCAGTACTTC
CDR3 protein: CASSLFAGRRETQYF

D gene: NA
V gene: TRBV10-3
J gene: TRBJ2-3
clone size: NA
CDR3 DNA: TGTGCCATCAGAGCGACAGATACGCAGTATTTT
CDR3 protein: CAIRATDTQYF

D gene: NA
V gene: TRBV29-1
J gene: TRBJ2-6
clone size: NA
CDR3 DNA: TGCAGCGTTGATTCGGGACGCTACTCTGGGGCCAACGTCCTGACTTTC
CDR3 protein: CSVDSGRYSGANVLTF

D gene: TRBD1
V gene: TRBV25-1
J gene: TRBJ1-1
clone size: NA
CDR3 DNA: TGTGCCAGTCAGGGGGCAAGGGCTTTCTTT
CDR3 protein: CASQGARAFF

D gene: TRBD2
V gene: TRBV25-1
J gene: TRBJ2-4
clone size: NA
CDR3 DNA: TGTGCCAGCAGTGTAGGCGGGAGTGGCAAAAACATTCAGTACTTC
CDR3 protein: CASSVGGSGKNIQYF

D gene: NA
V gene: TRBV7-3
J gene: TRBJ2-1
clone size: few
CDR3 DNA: TGTGCCAGCAGCCCCCGGGACTCTTCCAATGAGCAGTTCTTC
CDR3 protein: CASSPRDSSNEQFF

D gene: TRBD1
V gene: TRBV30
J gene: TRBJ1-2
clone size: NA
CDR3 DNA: TGTGCCTGGAAGGACAGGGGAGGTGATGGCTACACCTTC
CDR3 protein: CAWKDRGGDGYTF

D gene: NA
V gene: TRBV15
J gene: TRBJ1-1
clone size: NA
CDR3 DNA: TGTGCCACCAGCTTTTCCCGGACTGAAGCTTTCTTT
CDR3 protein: CATSFSRTEAFF

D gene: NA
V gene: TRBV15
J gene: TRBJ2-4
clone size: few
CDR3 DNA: TGTGCCACCAGCAGAGATCTTGGTGCCAAAAACATTCAGTACTTC
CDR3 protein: CATSRDLGAKNIQYF

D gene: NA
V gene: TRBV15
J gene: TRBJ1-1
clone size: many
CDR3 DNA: TGTGCCACCAGCAGTAGGATGAACACTGAAGCTTTCTTT
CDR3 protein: CATSSRMNTEAFF

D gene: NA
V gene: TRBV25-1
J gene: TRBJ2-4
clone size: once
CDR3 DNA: TGTGCCAGCAGTGGGACTACCTTAGCCAAAAACATTCAGTACTTC
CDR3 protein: CASSGTTLAKNIQYF

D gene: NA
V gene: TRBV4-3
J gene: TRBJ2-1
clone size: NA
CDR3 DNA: TGCGCCAGCAGCCAAGATATGTGGGGTAATGAGCAGTTCTTC
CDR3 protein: CASSQDMWGNEQFF

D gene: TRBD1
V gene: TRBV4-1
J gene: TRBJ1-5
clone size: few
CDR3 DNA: TGCGCCAGCAGTCACGGGACAGACGATCAGCCCCAGCATTTT
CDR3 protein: CASSHGTDDQPQHF